This T cell receptor beta chain originates from a study of cytomegalovirus exposure and HLA in healthy donors. Study-wide context: Researchers previously reported finding fewer than 140 million unique TCR beta sequences from approximately 200 million T cells.

Study findings and constraints: In a later analysis, parvovirus B19, influenza, CMV and Epstein-Barr virus appeared linked to several top co-occurrence clusters.

Nominally healthy donors were sampled, though unrecorded immune exposures were likely. Germline CDR1 and CDR2: SGHNT and YYREEE (reference sequence). The CDR3 extends over 14 amino acids. The PCR had 60 Vbeta and 13 Jbeta primers. This table comes from immunoSEQ multiplex PCR, and its TCRdb copy is limited to in-frame clones, with some not included. Of around 99,000 clones in the sample, roughly three quarters were seen once. With respect to this clone: Its antigen remains unidentified.

This sequence originates from a young man in good health and CMV-seronegative. The sequenced sample was PBMCs. The V and J genes are TRBV5-4 and TRBJ2-5; 7 nucleotides align to TRBD1. The better agreement between TRBJ2-7 and the DNA end casts doubt on the J call. CDR3 sequence: CASSVDRLNHEQYF. The CDR3 coding sequence is TGTGCCAGCAGCGTGGACAGGTTGAACCACGAGCAGTACTTC.